This TCR beta chain emerged from a study of CD8 T cells in Susac syndrome. Trimming removed 6 bases at V and 5 bases at J, with 19 bases between. Germline V CDR1 and CDR2: DFQATT, SNEGSKA (reference sequence). The CDR3 spans 14 residues. After extraction with the RNeasy kit, roughly 0.45 to 1 ug of the RNA was reverse transcribed using random hexamers. An immunoSEQ multiplex PCR amplified TCR beta CDR3 over 54 Vbeta and 13 Jbeta. MiXCR, run by TCRdb on the immunoSEQ multiplex PCR reads, gives a single entry per CDR3 protein. The data show fewer than 200,000 distinct CDR3 sequences, with roughly 95% seen just once and 0.1% held by the top ten. TCR beta was sequenced from blood CD8+ and CD4+ T cells.

This TCR derives from a human donor in good health. The V and J genes are TRBV20-1 and TRBJ2-5; D is perhaps TRBD1 (6 bases). Sequenced sample: CD4+ T cells from PBMCs. As DNA, the CDR3 is TGCAGTGCAACCCGACAGGAGTCGGGGGAGACCCAGTACTTC. Protein: CSATRQESGETQYF.